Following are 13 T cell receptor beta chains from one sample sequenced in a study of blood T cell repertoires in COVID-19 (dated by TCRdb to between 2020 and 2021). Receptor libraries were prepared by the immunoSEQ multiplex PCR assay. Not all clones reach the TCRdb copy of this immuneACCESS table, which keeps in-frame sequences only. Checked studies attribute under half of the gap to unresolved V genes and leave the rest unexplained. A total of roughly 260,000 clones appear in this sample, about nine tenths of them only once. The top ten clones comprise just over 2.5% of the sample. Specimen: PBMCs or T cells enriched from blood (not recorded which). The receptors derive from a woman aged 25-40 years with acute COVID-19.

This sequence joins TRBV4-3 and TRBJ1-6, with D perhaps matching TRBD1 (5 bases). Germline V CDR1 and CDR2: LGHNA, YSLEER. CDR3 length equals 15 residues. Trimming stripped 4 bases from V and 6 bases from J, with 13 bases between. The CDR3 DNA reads TGCGCCAGCAGCCTGCGACTGGGGGGTAATTCACCCCTCCACTTT. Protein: CASSLRLGGNSPLHF.

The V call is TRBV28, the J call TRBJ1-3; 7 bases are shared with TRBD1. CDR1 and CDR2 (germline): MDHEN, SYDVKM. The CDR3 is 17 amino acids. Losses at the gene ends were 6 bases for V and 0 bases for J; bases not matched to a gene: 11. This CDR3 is CASRGEQGPFSGNTIYF. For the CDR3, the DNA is TGTGCCAGCAGGGGAGAACAGGGGCCTTTCTCTGGAAACACCATATATTTT.

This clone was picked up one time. CDR3: CASSLGRLREDTIYF. The DNA of the CDR3 is TGTGCCAGCAGCTTGGGGCGTCTTAGGGAAGACACCATATATTTT. The J gene is TRBJ1-3, the V gene TRBV7-6, with D maybe TRBD1 (5 bases). This CDR3 comprises 15 residues. In germline, CDR1 is SGHVS, CDR2 FNYEAQ. The V end lost 3 bases, the J end lost 8 bases, and 17 bases lay between the germline ends.

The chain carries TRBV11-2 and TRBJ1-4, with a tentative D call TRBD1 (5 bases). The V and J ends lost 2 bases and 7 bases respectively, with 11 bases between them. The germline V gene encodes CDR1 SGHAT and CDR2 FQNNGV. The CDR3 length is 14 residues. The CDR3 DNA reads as TGTGCCAGCAGCTTAACGGGGGGTGGTGAAAAACTGTTTTTT. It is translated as CASSLTGGGEKLFF. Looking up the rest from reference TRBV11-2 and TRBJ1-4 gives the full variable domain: EAGVAQSPRYKIIEKRQSVAFWCNPISGHATLYWYQQILGQGPKLLIQFQNNGVVDDSQLPKDRFSAERLKGVDSTLKIQPAKLEDSAVYLCASSLTGGGEKLFFGSGTQLSVL.

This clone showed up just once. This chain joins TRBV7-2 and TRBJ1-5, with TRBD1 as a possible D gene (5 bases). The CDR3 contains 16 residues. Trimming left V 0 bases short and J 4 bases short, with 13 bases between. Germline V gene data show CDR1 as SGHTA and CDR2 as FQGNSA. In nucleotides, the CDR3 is TGTGCCAGCAGCTTAGCCGGCATGGGGGGAAATCAGCCCCAGCATTTT. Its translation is CASSLAGMGGNQPQHF.

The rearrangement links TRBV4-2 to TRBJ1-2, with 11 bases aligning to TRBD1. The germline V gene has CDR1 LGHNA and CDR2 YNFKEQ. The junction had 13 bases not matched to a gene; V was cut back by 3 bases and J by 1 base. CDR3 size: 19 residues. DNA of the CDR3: TGTGCCAGCAGCCAGCCACCCGGGACAGGGGGGCTACTTAACTATGGCTACACCTTC. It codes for CASSQPPGTGGLLNYGYTF.

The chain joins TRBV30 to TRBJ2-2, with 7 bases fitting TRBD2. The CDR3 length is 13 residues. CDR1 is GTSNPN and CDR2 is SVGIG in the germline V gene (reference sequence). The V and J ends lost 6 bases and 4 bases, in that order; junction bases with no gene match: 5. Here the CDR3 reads CACGRWVTGELFF. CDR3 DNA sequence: TGTGCCTGCGGGAGGTGGGTCACCGGGGAGCTGTTTTTT.

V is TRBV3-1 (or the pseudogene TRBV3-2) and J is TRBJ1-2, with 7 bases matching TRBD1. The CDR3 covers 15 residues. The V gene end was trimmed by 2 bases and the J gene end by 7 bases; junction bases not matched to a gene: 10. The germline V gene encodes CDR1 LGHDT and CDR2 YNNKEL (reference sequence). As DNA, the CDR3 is TGTGCCAGCAGCCAAAGGGGACAGCCCTCGAGTGGCTACACCTTC. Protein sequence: CASSQRGQPSSGYTF.

The CDR3 sequence is CASSLGGQGVNTF. The CDR3 DNA reads TGTGCCAGCAGCTTGGGGGGACAGGGCGTAAACACCTTC. The chain joins TRBV5-4 to TRBJ1-2; 9 positions agree with TRBD1. Germline V gene sequence: CDR1 SGHNT, CDR2 YYREEE (reference sequence). The junction had 6 bases not matched to a gene; V was cut back by 0 bases and J by 12 bases. CDR3 length equals 13 residues.

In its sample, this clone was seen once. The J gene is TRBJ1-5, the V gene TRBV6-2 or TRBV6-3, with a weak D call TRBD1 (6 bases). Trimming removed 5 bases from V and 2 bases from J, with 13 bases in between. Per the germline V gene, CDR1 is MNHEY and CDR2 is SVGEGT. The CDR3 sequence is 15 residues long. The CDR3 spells CASSTTGPGNQPQHF. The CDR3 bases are TGTGCCAGCAGTACTACAGGGCCCGGCAATCAGCCCCAGCATTTT.

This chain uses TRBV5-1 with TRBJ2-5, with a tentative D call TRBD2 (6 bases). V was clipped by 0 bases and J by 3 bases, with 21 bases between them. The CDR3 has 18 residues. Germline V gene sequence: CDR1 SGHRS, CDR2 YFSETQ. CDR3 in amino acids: CASSLGYDSLGGKETQYF. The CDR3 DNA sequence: TGCGCCAGCAGCTTGGGATACGACAGCCTGGGAGGCAAAGAGACCCAGTACTTC. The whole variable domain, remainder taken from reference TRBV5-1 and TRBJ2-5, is KAGVTQTPRYLIKTRGQQVTLSCSPISGHRSVSWYQQTPGQGLQFLFEYFSETQRNKGNFPGRFSGRQFSNSRSEMNVSTLELGDSALYLCASSLGYDSLGGKETQYFGPGTRLLVL.

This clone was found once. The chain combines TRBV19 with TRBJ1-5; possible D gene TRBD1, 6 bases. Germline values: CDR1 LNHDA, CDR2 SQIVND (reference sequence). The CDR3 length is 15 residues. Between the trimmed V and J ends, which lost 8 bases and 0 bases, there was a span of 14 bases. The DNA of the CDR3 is TGTGCCAGTTCAGGACAGTTAGATAGCAATCAGCCCCAGCATTTT. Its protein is CASSGQLDSNQPQHF.

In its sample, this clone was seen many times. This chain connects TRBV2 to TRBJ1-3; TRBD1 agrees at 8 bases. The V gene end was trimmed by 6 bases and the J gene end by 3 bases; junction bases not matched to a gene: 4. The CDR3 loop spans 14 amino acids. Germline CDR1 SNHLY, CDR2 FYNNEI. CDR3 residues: CASRPDRGGNTIYF. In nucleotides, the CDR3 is TGTGCCAGCAGGCCAGACAGGGGTGGAAACACCATATATTTT.